What follows are 29 T cell receptor beta chains derived from one specimen sequenced in a study of identical twins. MiXCR was run by TCRdb on the 5' RACE reads, yielding one entry per CDR3 protein. This sample has 150,000 or so distinct CDR3 sequences, with around 3.5% found just once. Sequencing was done on a sample of memory T cells sorted from blood. These receptors all stem from a man younger than 30 in good health.

In its sample, this clonotype was seen many times. The CDR3 region is CATSRGAWASGEETQYF. The CDR3 coding sequence is TGTGCCACCAGCAGAGGGGCCTGGGCTAGCGGAGAAGAGACCCAGTACTTC. The chain has TRBV15 and TRBJ2-5; 7 positions agree with TRBD2. Germline trimming cut 1 base from V and 3 bases from J; bases unmatched to any gene: 11. Germline V gene lookup returns CDR1 LNHNV and CDR2 YYDKDF (reference sequence). The CDR3 length is 17 residues.

In its sample, this clonotype was seen many times. The rearrangement links TRBV20-1 to TRBJ1-1; tentative D call: TRBD1 (5 bases). Per the germline V gene, CDR1 is DFQATT and CDR2 is SNEGSKA (reference sequence). V shed 8 bases and J shed 5 bases, with 18 bases lying between them. This CDR3 contains 13 residues. DNA of the CDR3: TGCAGTCGTGGCGAGGGGAAGGGGACTGAAGCTTTCTTT. It specifies CSRGEGKGTEAFF.

This clonotype has a handful of counts. V gene TRBV7-2 combines with J gene TRBJ2-7; the D gene is possibly TRBD2 (5 bases). Germline V CDR1 and CDR2: SGHTA, FQGNSA. Trimming took 1 base from V and 2 from J, leaving 6 bases between them. This CDR3 has 13 amino acids. The CDR3 reads CASSLGEPYEQYF. The CDR3 bases are TGTGCCAGCAGCTTAGGGGAGCCCTACGAGCAGTACTTC.

In this sample, this clonotype turned up many times. The rearrangement joins TRBV28 to TRBJ2-2; D may be TRBD2 (6 bases). CDR1 is MDHEN and CDR2 is SYDVKM in the germline V gene. This CDR3 comprises 13 residues. Trimming pared 7 bases from V and 6 bases from J, leaving 12 bases between. CDR3 nucleotide sequence: TGTGCCAGCAACCGGGGCGGGGCCGGGGAGCTGTTTTTT. Its translation: CASNRGGAGELFF.

This clonotype was observed many times. The chain couples TRBV6-2 or TRBV6-3 to TRBJ2-1; no definite D call. In germline, CDR1 is MNHEY, CDR2 SVGEGT. V dropped 4 bases and J dropped 4 bases, with 2 bases sitting between them. The CDR3 has 11 amino acids. CDR3 DNA sequence: TGTGCCAGCAGTTGGTACAATGAGCAGTTCTTC. Its translation: CASSWYNEQFF.

This clonotype was observed at least ten times. V is TRBV11-1 and J is TRBJ2-3; 13 bases are shared with TRBD2. J lost 6 bases, V lost 5 bases, and 11 bases had no gene match. CDR3 length equals 17 residues. Germline loops: CDR1 SGHAT, CDR2 FQDESV (reference sequence). Written as DNA, the CDR3 is TGTGCCAGCAGCCACGGGAGGACTAGCGGGAGTTCGGATACGCAGTATTTT. It codes for CASSHGRTSGSSDTQYF.

This clonotype showed up many times. The V gene is TRBV19, the J gene TRBJ2-1; D uncertain. The CDR3 is 14 residues long. V was shortened by 6 bases and J by 6 bases, with 15 bases between the two germline ends. CDR1 is LNHDA and CDR2 is SQIVND in the germline V gene (reference sequence). CDR3 in DNA: TGTGCCAGTAGGCATACAAGCCGGCCCAATGAGCAGTTCTTC. Its protein product is CASRHTSRPNEQFF.

This clonotype was observed many times. The chain is built from TRBV6-5 and TRBJ1-2; no reliable D call. V lost 4 bases and J 3 bases, leaving 21 bases between the germline ends. The CDR3 is 17 amino acids. Germline assignment: CDR1 MNHEY and CDR2 SVGAGI. CDR3 sequence (DNA): TGTGCCAGCAGTTCACTATATAACAGCCTCGAGGACTATGGCTACACCTTC. Translated: CASSSLYNSLEDYGYTF.

The genes are TRBV7-2 and TRBJ1-1; the D is unclear. The CDR3 has 15 amino acids. Trimming took 2 bases from V and 11 from J, leaving 21 bases between them. Germline V gives CDR1 SGHTA, CDR2 FQGNSA. This CDR3 is CASSLKTMIEGRAFF. For the CDR3, the DNA is TGTGCCAGCAGCTTAAAAACCATGATCGAGGGTCGGGCTTTCTTT.

This clonotype was seen many times. The rearrangement joins TRBV24-1 to TRBJ2-3, with D possibly matching TRBD2 (6 bases). Germline values: CDR1 KGHDR, CDR2 SFDVKD. Deletions cut 2 bases from V and 6 bases from J, with 11 bases between. The CDR3 runs 14 residues. The CDR3 DNA reads TGTGCCACCAGTGATTACGGGAGTCATGATACGCAGTATTTT. Translation gives CATSDYGSHDTQYF.

This clonotype has ten or more counts. The chain couples TRBV4-1 to TRBJ2-1; 9 positions agree with TRBD1. The length of the CDR3 is 16 residues. With 4 bases clipped from V and 5 bases from J, the junction kept 9 bases outside the gene matches. Germline CDR1 reads MGHRA; CDR2 reads YSYEKL. The CDR3 DNA reads as TGCGCCAGCAGCCTCCTCGGAGGGACAGGGCACAATGAGCAGTTCTTC. Translated, it gives CASSLLGGTGHNEQFF.

This clonotype has ten or more counts. This chain uses TRBV12-5 with TRBJ2-2; no definite D call. CDR1 LGHNT and CDR2 FRNRAP come from the germline V gene. This CDR3 is 14 amino acids long. V was clipped by 1 base and J by 4 bases, with 7 bases between them. Here the CDR3 reads CASGLAYFTGELFF. The CDR3 bases are TGTGCTAGTGGTTTGGCATACTTCACCGGGGAGCTGTTTTTT.

This clonotype was detected ten times or more. This chain links TRBV11-1 with TRBJ1-1; 8 positions match TRBD1. V was pared by 5 bases and J by 1 base, with 18 bases of the junction left unmatched. Germline loops: CDR1 SGHAT, CDR2 FQDESV (reference sequence). CDR3 length equals 19 residues. DNA of the CDR3: TGTGCCAGCAGCGCCTTTCCGAACCTCGCGGACAGGGAGAACACTGAAGCTTTCTTT. Protein product: CASSAFPNLADRENTEAFF.

This clonotype was counted many times. This chain connects TRBV20-1 to TRBJ2-1, with TRBD1 matching 10 bases. Trimming cost V 1 base and J 6 bases; bases outside gene matches: 6. In germline, CDR1 is DFQATT, CDR2 SNEGSKA (reference sequence). The CDR3 loop spans 15 amino acids. CDR3 region: CSARGRGTGVNEQFF. CDR3 nucleotides: TGCAGTGCTAGAGGTCGAGGGACAGGGGTCAATGAGCAGTTCTTC.

This sequence joins TRBV7-7 and TRBJ2-7, with unresolved D. The CDR3 is 13 residues long. V gave up 1 base and J gave up 1 base, with 5 bases separating them. Germline V gene data show CDR1 as SSHAT and CDR2 as FNYEAQ (reference sequence). This CDR3 reads CASSLGRSYEQYF. In DNA, the CDR3 is TGTGCCAGCAGCTTAGGACGTTCCTACGAGCAGTACTTC.

This clonotype appeared a few times. One base away lies a much larger clone, so this may be a sequencing read error. The chain recombines TRBV6-1 with TRBJ2-7; D possibly uses TRBD1 or TRBD2 (5 bases each). The CDR3 has 13 residues. V was cut by 6 bases and J by 4 bases, with 13 bases left in between. In germline, CDR1 is MNHNS, CDR2 SASEGT. The CDR3 sequence is CASSTRGGYEQYF. The CDR3 nucleotides read TGTGCCAGCAGCACCCGTGGGGGTTACGAGCAGTACTTC.

In its sample, this clonotype was seen many times. This rearrangement joins TRBV5-1 to TRBJ2-7, with 12 bases identical to TRBD2. V lost 4 bases, J lost 5 bases, and 7 bases stayed unmatched. The germline V gene has CDR1 SGHRS and CDR2 YFSETQ. The CDR3 runs 15 residues. The CDR3 reads CASSPRLAGVDEQYV. CDR3 DNA: TGCGCCAGCAGCCCCAGACTAGCGGGAGTTGACGAGCAGTACGTC.

Ten or more counts support this clonotype. J is TRBJ2-7 and V is TRBV27; 7 nucleotides align to TRBD1. The CDR3 is made up of 15 amino acids. With V trimmed by 3 bases and J by 4 bases, 9 bases remained unmatched. The germline gives CDR1 MNHEY, CDR2 SMNVEV (reference sequence). CDR3 bases: TGTGCCAGCAGTTTTACCCCCCCGACAGGGTACGAGCAGTACGTC. Its translation: CASSFTPPTGYEQYV.

In this sample, this clonotype turned up a few times. The V call is TRBV4-3, the J call TRBJ2-3; TRBD1 matches 7 bases. The CDR3 is 17 residues long. Unmatched junction bases numbered 8, after V lost 2 bases and J lost 0 bases. Germline CDR1 is LGHNA and CDR2 is YSLEER. DNA for the CDR3: TGCGCCAGCAGCCAATTCTGGGGGACAGCTAGCACAGATACGCAGTATTTT. This gives the protein CASSQFWGTASTDTQYF.

The sample holds many counts of this clonotype. The chain joins TRBV2 to TRBJ2-7; D is unclear. Trimming took 2 bases from V and 7 from J, leaving 15 bases between them. This CDR3 region has 14 residues. Germline lookup yields CDR1 SNHLY and CDR2 FYNNEI. The CDR3 nucleotides read TGTGCCAGCAGTGAAAGCCCCCGGCCTCCAGAGCAGTACTTC. This sequence encodes CASSESPRPPEQYF.

This clonotype was detected many times. The rearrangement uses TRBV12-3 or TRBV12-4 and TRBJ2-5; 10 bases are a match to TRBD2. This CDR3 has 15 residues. The V and J ends lost 5 bases and 0 bases, in that order; junction bases with no gene match: 3. Here the CDR3 reads CASSRTSGYQETQYF. DNA of the CDR3: TGTGCCAGCAGTCGGACTAGCGGTTACCAAGAGACCCAGTACTTC.

As concerns this clonotype: A much larger clonotype is one base distant, so this may be a read error. Here the CDR3 DNA reads TGTGCCAGCAGCTGGGGACTTGGCGAGCAGTACTTC. As protein: CASSWGLGEQYF. The chain combines TRBV5-6 with TRBJ2-7; TRBD2 might be the D (6 bases). The CDR3 is 12 amino acids. Trimming stripped 3 bases from V and 6 bases from J, with 10 bases between. Germline CDR1 is SGHDT and CDR2 is YYEEEE.

This clonotype was observed many times. This chain links TRBV5-1 with TRBJ2-3; tentative D call: TRBD1 (5 bases). The CDR3 runs to 16 residues. The V and J ends lost 1 base and 0 bases respectively, with 12 bases between them. The germline V gene has CDR1 SGHRS and CDR2 YFSETQ. CDR3 nucleotides: TGCGCCAGCAGCTTGATTCGGACACCAAGCACAGATACGCAGTATTTT. It is translated as CASSLIRTPSTDTQYF.

This clonotype was observed a few times. This sequence joins TRBV12-3 or TRBV12-4 and TRBJ1-1; D is unresolved. Trimming left V 6 bases short and J 6 bases short, with 11 bases between. The CDR3 covers 12 residues. The CDR3 sequence: CASSRPSSEAFF. The CDR3 bases are TGTGCCAGCAGCCGACCTTCTTCTGAAGCTTTCTTT.

There are many counts of this clonotype. The genes are TRBV6-1 and TRBJ2-7; 11 bases align to TRBD2. This CDR3 has 15 residues. Looked up from germline, CDR1 is MNHNS and CDR2 is SASEGT. Losses at the gene ends were 6 bases for V and 5 bases for J; bases not matched to a gene: 9. The CDR3 DNA follows: TGTGCCAGCAGCCTATCAGTACTAGCGGGAGACGAGCAGTACTTC. Translation: CASSLSVLAGDEQYF.

This clonotype has ten or more counts. This chain uses TRBV4-2 with TRBJ1-3; 11 nucleotides agree with TRBD1. The germline V gene encodes CDR1 LGHNA and CDR2 YNFKEQ. The CDR3 loop spans 18 amino acids. V gave up 3 bases and J gave up 0 bases; unmatched junction bases: 7. DNA of the CDR3: TGTGCCAGCAGCCATACCACCGGGACAGGGGGCTCTGGAAACACCATATATTTT. This encodes CASSHTTGTGGSGNTIYF.

This clonotype was detected many times. The chain has TRBV4-2 and TRBJ2-2; 10 bases align to TRBD1. J was trimmed by 4 bases and V by 1 base; bases with no gene match: 6. Germline loops: CDR1 LGHNA, CDR2 YNFKEQ. This CDR3 has 17 residues. CDR3 nucleotides: TGTGCCAGCAGCCAAGTTCCGGGACAGGGGTTCACCGGGGAGCTGTTTTTT. Its translation is CASSQVPGQGFTGELFF.

Ten or more counts support this clonotype. V is TRBV7-9 and J is TRBJ2-7, with TRBD1 matching 8 bases. Trimming at V came to 7 bases and at J to 5 bases, leaving 4 bases not matched to a gene. Germline CDR1 and CDR2: SEHNR and FQNEAQ (reference sequence). The CDR3 contains 12 residues. The CDR3: CASTGQGDEQYF. In DNA, the CDR3 is TGTGCCAGCACCGGACAGGGTGACGAGCAGTACTTC.

This clonotype showed up many times. This sequence joins TRBV7-8 and TRBJ2-1; 10 bases align to TRBD2. Germline CDR1 is SGHVS and CDR2 is FQNEAQ. CDR3 length: 15 residues. V shed 1 base, J shed 8 bases, and the junction held 5 bases outside the gene matches. The CDR3 DNA is TGTGCCAGCAGCTTAGGAGCGGGAGGGTCGGATGAGCAGTTCTTC. Translating it yields CASSLGAGGSDEQFF.